What follows are 15 T cell receptor beta chains derived from one specimen sequenced in a study of human T cells and chemical hapten exposure. Time point denoted: healthy volunteer bleed at 6 weeks. The total RNA was obtained from whole blood that was not fractionated. MiXCR, applied by TCRdb to the RACE reads, yields one record per CDR3 protein. The table has 60,000 to 80,000 distinct CDR3 sequences, about 6% seen once. Sequences were obtained from whole blood. These receptors were collected from a female donor in good health. Some clones in this sample may be carry-over from other donors' samples.

There are a few counts of this clonotype. The gene calls are TRBV5-6 and TRBJ2-7, with 8 bases identical to TRBD1. The CDR3 extends over 15 amino acids. Losses at the gene ends were 3 bases for V and 2 bases for J; bases not matched to a gene: 7. CDR1 and CDR2 (germline): SGHDT, YYEEEE. Here the CDR3 reads CASSSPGQDPYEQYF. The CDR3 DNA follows: TGTGCCAGCAGCTCCCCGGGACAGGATCCCTACGAGCAGTACTTC.

This clonotype was seen repeatedly, ten times or more. The chain carries TRBV12-3 or TRBV12-4 and TRBJ2-7, with 10 bases that match TRBD1. The V and J ends lost 4 bases and 6 bases, in that order; junction bases with no gene match: 9. This CDR3 comprises 15 residues. The CDR3 region is CASSSRTGGLPEQYF. CDR3 bases: TGTGCCAGCAGTTCGAGGACAGGGGGATTACCCGAGCAGTACTTC.

J is TRBJ1-1 and V is TRBV25-1; no clear D gene. V was shortened by 6 bases and J by 1 base, with 9 bases between the two germline ends. CDR1 and CDR2 (germline): MGHDK, SYGVNS. The CDR3 has 13 amino acids. For the CDR3, the DNA is TGTGCCAGCAGGTCGAGAAAGAACACTGAAGCTTTCTTT. This sequence encodes CASRSRKNTEAFF.

There are many counts of this clonotype. J is TRBJ2-4 and V is TRBV9; 13 bases line up with TRBD2. The junction had 6 bases not matched to a gene; V was cut back by 4 bases and J by 8 bases. Germline CDR1 and CDR2: SGDLS and YYNGEE. This CDR3 is built from 15 residues. This chain's CDR3 is CASSPGLAGADIQYF. DNA of the CDR3: TGTGCCAGCAGCCCAGGACTAGCGGGAGCGGACATTCAGTACTTC. The full variable domain, rest sourced from reference TRBV9 and TRBJ2-4, is DSGVTQTPKHLITATGQRVTLRCSPRSGDLSVYWYQQSLDQGLQFLIQYYNGEERAKGNILERFSAQQFPDLHSELNLSSLELGDSALYFCASSPGLAGADIQYFGAGTRLSVL.

This clonotype was seen repeatedly, ten times or more. This chain connects TRBV4-2 to TRBJ2-4; 7 bases match TRBD2. The CDR3 has 16 amino acids. The V and J ends lost 0 bases and 3 bases, in that order; junction bases with no gene match: 5. Germline CDR1 LGHNA, CDR2 YNFKEQ. CDR3 coding DNA: TGTGCCAGCAGCCAAGAAGGCGGGGGTAGCAAAAACATTCAGTACTTC. Amino acids: CASSQEGGGSKNIQYF.

The rearrangement uses TRBV6-5 and TRBJ2-7, with 10 bases identical to TRBD1. V shed 3 bases and J 2 bases; nucleotides not matched to a gene: 4. Germline V lookup: CDR1 MNHEY, CDR2 SVGAGI. The CDR3 has 15 residues. The CDR3 spells CASSYTGTGAYEQYF. In DNA form, the CDR3 reads TGTGCCAGCAGTTATACCGGGACAGGGGCCTACGAGCAGTACTTC.

J is TRBJ1-1 and V is TRBV27; the match to TRBD1 covers 7 bases. CDR1 is MNHEY, CDR2 SMNVEV, per germline (reference sequence). V shed 5 bases and J 5 bases; nucleotides not matched to a gene: 8. The CDR3 is 14 residues long. The CDR3 here is CASSHDRVETEAFF. Here the CDR3 DNA reads TGTGCCAGCAGTCATGACAGGGTTGAAACTGAAGCTTTCTTT.

Points on this clonotype: A read error may explain this, as a much larger clone is one base away. V is TRBV3-1 and J is TRBJ2-7, with D perhaps TRBD2 (6 bases). The germline gives CDR1 LGHDT, CDR2 YNNKEL (reference sequence). The CDR3 sequence is 17 residues long. In DNA form, the CDR3 reads TGTGCCAGCAGCAAAGATTTACGGCTAGCGAGCTCCTACGAGCAGTACTTC. Translation gives CASSKDLRLASSYEQYF.

A remark on this clonotype: One junction end does not reproduce the germline sequence, and a read error may be involved. This chain connects TRBV20-1 to TRBJ2-7; unclear D gene. The CDR3 runs 10 residues. Germline V gene sequence: CDR1 DFQATT, CDR2 SNEGSKA (reference sequence). DNA for the CDR3: TGCAGTGCTAGAGGTTTCCCACTAACGTTC. This codes for CSARGFPLTF.

This clonotype was recorded at least ten times. The chain couples TRBV10-3 to TRBJ2-7; TRBD2 aligns across 9 bases. The V and J ends lost 7 bases and 7 bases, in that order; junction bases with no gene match: 5. Per the germline V gene, CDR1 is ENHRY and CDR2 is SYGVKD. This CDR3 contains 12 residues. CDR3: CAITSGLAEQYF. The CDR3 bases are TGTGCCATCACCTCAGGACTAGCGGAGCAGTACTTC.

The chain recombines TRBV29-1 with TRBJ1-6; D not certain. The CDR3 is 12 residues long. Germline V gene lookup returns CDR1 SQVTM and CDR2 ANQGSEA. V lost 6 bases, J lost 5 bases, and 8 bases lay in between. The CDR3 nucleotides read TGCAGCGTCCTAACCGATAATTCACCCCTCCACTTT. Residues: CSVLTDNSPLHF.

In this sample, this clonotype turned up a few times. This sequence joins TRBV5-5 and TRBJ2-1, with 9 nucleotides matching TRBD2. The germline V gene encodes CDR1 SGHKS and CDR2 YYEKEE (reference sequence). V shed 0 bases, J shed 8 bases, and the junction held 9 bases outside the gene matches. The CDR3 runs 16 residues. This chain's CDR3 is CASSLVRGLATDEQFF. DNA for the CDR3: TGTGCCAGCAGCTTGGTACGAGGACTAGCGACCGATGAGCAGTTCTTC.

There are many counts of this clonotype. V and J are TRBV29-1 and TRBJ1-4; possibly TRBD1 for D (5 bases). Per the germline V gene, CDR1 is SQVTM and CDR2 is ANQGSEA. The V gene lost 5 bases and the J gene lost 13 bases, with 26 bases spanning the gap. The CDR3 is made up of 15 amino acids. The chain's CDR3 is CSVRWAGTSAGGLFF. CDR3 DNA: TGCAGCGTTCGATGGGCCGGGACGTCGGCAGGAGGACTGTTTTTT.

This clonotype was counted ten times or more. V usage is TRBV29-1 and J usage is TRBJ2-3; 7 bases match TRBD1. V was clipped by 4 bases and J by 4 bases; unmatched bases: 8. CDR3 size: 14 residues. Germline loops: CDR1 SQVTM, CDR2 ANQGSEA. This chain's CDR3 is CSVGGTGVADTQYF. CDR3 bases: TGCAGCGTTGGAGGAACAGGGGTGGCAGATACGCAGTATTTT.

This clonotype was found many times. This chain links TRBV10-2 with TRBJ1-4, with D possibly matching TRBD1 (6 bases). With 0 bases removed from V and 6 bases from J, the gap between germline ends came to 17 bases. The CDR3 extends over 17 amino acids. Germline loops: CDR1 WSHSY, CDR2 SAAADI. The CDR3 here is CASSESRAGTPDEKLFF. Here the CDR3 DNA reads TGCGCCAGCAGTGAGTCGAGGGCGGGGACACCCGATGAAAAACTGTTTTTT.